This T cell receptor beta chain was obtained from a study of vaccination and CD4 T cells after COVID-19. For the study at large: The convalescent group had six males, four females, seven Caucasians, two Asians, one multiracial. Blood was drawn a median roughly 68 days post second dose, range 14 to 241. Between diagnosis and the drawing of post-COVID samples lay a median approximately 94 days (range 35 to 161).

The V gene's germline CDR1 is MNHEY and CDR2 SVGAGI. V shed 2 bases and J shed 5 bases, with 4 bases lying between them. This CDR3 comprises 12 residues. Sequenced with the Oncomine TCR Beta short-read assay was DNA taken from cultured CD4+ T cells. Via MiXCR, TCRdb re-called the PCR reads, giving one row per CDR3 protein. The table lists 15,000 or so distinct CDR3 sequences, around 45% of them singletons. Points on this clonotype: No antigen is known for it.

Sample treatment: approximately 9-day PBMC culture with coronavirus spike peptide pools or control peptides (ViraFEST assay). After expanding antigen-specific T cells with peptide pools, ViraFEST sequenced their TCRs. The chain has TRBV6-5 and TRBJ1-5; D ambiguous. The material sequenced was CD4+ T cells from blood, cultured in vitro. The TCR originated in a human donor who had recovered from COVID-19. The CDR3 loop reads CASSYGDQPQHF. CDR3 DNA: TGTGCCAGCAGTTACGGAGATCAGCCCCAGCATTTT.